The present entry profiles one T cell receptor beta chain with its context. The antigen remains unidentified. These data are taken from a study of T cells in localized non-small cell lung cancer. Produced via immunoSEQ multiplex PCR; TCRdb's table is partial and in-frame only. The repertoire holds tens of thousands of clones, with over 75% as singletons. V lost 6 bases, J lost 5 bases, and 10 bases lay in between. The CDR3 runs to 12 residues. Germline CDR1 reads SNHLY; CDR2 reads FYNNEI. Study conclusions and caveats: Blood T cell density predicted longer survival; adjacent-lung clonality, shorter. T cell clonality was highest in uninvolved adjacent lung, above tumor. Within adjacent lung there appeared a median approximately 58 of the top 100 tumor clones. Heterogeneity cannot be ruled out, as sequencing used one tumor region only.

This TCR came from a male donor aged 60 or over with stage III squamous cell lung carcinoma. The chain is built from TRBV2 and TRBJ2-5, with D hard to call. The material was peripheral blood, obtained before any cancer treatment. In nucleotides, the CDR3 is TGTGCCAGCAGCGAGGCGAGGGAGACCCAGTACTTC. Its protein product is CASSEARETQYF.